This TCR beta chain was documented in a study of blood T cell repertoires in COVID-19. Germline-derived CDR1 and CDR2 are SGHDN and FVKESK. The CDR3 is made up of 15 amino acids. V lost 5 bases and J 1 base, leaving 12 bases between the germline ends. Sequenced by immunoSEQ multiplex PCR; TCRdb stores in-frame clones only, minus some. The sample carries over 250,000 clones, roughly 85% recorded once. The J gene is TRBJ2-1, the V gene TRBV14, with D perhaps TRBD2 (5 bases). The sequence derives from a man aged 45-60 years with active or convalescent COVID-19. Input material: peripheral blood. The CDR3 DNA reads TGTGCCAGCAGCAGCGGTCCCTTTTCCTACAATGAGCAGTTCTTC. Its protein product is CASSSGPFSYNEQFF. The whole variable domain, remainder taken from reference TRBV14 and TRBJ2-1, is EAGVTQFPSHSVIEKGQTVTLRCDPISGHDNLYWYRRVMGKEIKFLLHFVKESKQDESGMPNNRFLAERTGGTYSTLKVQPAELEDSGVYFCASSSGPFSYNEQFFGPGTRLTVL.